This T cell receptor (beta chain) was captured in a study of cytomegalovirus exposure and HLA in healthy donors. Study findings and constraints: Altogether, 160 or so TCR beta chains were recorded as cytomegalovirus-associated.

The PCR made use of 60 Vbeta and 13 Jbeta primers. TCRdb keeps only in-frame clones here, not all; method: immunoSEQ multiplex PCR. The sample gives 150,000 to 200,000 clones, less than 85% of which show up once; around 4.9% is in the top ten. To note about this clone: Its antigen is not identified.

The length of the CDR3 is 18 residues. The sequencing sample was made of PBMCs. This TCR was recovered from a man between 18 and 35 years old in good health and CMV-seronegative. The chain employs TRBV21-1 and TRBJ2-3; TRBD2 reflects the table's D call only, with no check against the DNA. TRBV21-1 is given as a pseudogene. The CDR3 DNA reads TGTGCCAGCAGCAGCGGGACTAGCGGGAGGTCGGGGGCAGATACGCAGTATTTT. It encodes CASSSGTSGRSGADTQYF.